These T cell receptor beta chains were read from a single sample in a study of early T cells in non-severe SARS-CoV-2 infection. TCRdb called the 5' RACE reads again in MiXCR, with one record for every CDR3 protein. The sample has 36,000 or so distinct CDR3 sequences; 4% to 5% are singletons. The sample taken for sequencing was whole blood. Receptors originate from an adult who was a healthcare worker with PCR-confirmed SARS-CoV-2 infection or an uninfected control (not recorded which). The CDR3 runs from the conserved cysteine through the conserved F or W. Fields, in order: clone size, V gene, D gene, J gene, CDR3 protein, CDR3 DNA. A D gene is named only where the DNA matches it firmly. Size tells how often a clone was seen, or its class if it is expanded.

many,TRBV24-1,.,TRBJ1-1,CATSTGPMNTEAFF,TGTGCCACCAGTACCGGGCCGATGAACACTGAAGCTTTCTTT
many,TRBV6-1,.,TRBJ2-5,CASSEENSQETQYF,TGTGCCAGCAGTGAAGAGAACAGCCAAGAGACCCAGTACTTC
few,TRBV6-1,TRBD1,TRBJ2-2,CASSGRDRDTGELFF,TGTGCCAGCAGTGGCCGGGACAGGGACACCGGGGAGCTGTTTTTT
many,TRBV12-3/TRBV12-4,.,TRBJ2-1,CASSPPLGSHNEQFF,TGTGCCAGCAGCCCACCACTTGGGAGTCACAATGAGCAGTTCTTC
many,TRBV28,.,TRBJ2-6,CASSLEGEAGANVLTF,TGTGCCAGCAGTTTAGAGGGGGAGGCTGGGGCCAACGTCCTGACTTTC
many,TRBV13,.,TRBJ2-7,CASSLRDWDHEQYF,TGTGCCAGCAGCTTAAGGGATTGGGACCACGAGCAGTACTTC
many,TRBV27,TRBD1,TRBJ2-2,CASSLTGGRAGELFF,TGTGCCAGCAGCCTGACAGGGGGAAGAGCCGGGGAGCTGTTTTTT
many,TRBV6-5,TRBD2,TRBJ2-3,CASSYGASGSSQYF,TGTGCCAGCAGTTATGGGGCTAGCGGGAGTTCCCAGTATTTT
many,TRBV3-1,.,TRBJ2-1,CASSLLADEQFF,TGTGCCAGCAGCCTCCTCGCCGATGAGCAGTTCTTC
many,TRBV11-3,TRBD1,TRBJ1-1,CASSSGQGRNTEAFF,TGTGCCAGCAGTTCCGGACAGGGGAGGAACACTGAAGCTTTCTTT
few,TRBV29-1,.,TRBJ2-7,CSVGGVSYEQYF,TGCAGCGTAGGGGGAGTCTCCTACGAGCAGTACTTC
many,TRBV12-3/TRBV12-4,.,TRBJ2-2,CASRRAASNTGELFF,TGTGCCAGCAGGCGAGCGGCGTCGAACACCGGGGAGCTGTTTTTT